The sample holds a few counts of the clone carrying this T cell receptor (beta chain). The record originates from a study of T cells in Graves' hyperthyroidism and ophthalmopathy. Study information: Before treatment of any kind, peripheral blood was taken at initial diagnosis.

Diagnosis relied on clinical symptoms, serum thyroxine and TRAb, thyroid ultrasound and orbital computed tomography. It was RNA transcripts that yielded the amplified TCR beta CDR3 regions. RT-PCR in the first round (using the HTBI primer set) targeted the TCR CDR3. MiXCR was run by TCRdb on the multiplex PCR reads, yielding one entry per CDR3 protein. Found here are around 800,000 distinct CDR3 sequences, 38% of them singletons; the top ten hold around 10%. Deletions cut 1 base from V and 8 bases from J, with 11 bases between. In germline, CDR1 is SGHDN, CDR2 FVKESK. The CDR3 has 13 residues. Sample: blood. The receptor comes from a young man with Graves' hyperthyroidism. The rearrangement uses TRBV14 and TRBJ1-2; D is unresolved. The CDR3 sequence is CASSQAGTYGYTF. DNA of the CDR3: TGTGCCAGCAGCCAAGCTGGAACCTACGGCTACACCTTC.